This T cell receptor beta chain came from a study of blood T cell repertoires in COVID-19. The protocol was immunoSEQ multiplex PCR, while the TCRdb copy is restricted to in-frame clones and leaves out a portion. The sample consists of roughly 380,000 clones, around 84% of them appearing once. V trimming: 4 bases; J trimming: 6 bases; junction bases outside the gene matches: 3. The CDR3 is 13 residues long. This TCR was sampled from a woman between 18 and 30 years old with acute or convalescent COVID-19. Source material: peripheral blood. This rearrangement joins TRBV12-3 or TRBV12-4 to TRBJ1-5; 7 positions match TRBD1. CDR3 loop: CASSSDRVQPQHF. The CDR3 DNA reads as TGTGCCAGCAGTTCCGACAGGGTTCAGCCCCAGCATTTT.